This paragraph reports one TCR beta chain. This clonotype has at least ten counts. The antigen this receptor binds is unknown. The input lacks base qualities; no much larger clone sits a single base away. These data originate in a study of regulatory T cells in long-lasting Graves disease (dated by TCRdb to about 2021). As for the study more broadly: Patients with newly diagnosed Graves' disease had been on antithyroid drugs for under 3 months. The study was conducted in China and was registered as a clinical trial. This study used TCR sequencing and RNA sequencing of peripheral blood to compare persistent Graves' disease patients against newly diagnosed Graves' disease patients. A total of roughly 33 samples were covered by TCR sequencing, comprising around 13 persistent and 20 or so newly diagnosed Graves' disease patients. Summary of the overall study and its limitations: Peripheral blood alone was examined, since thyroid tissue, which constituted the primary lesion, could not be accessed. Persistent patients shared more public clonotypes among themselves (fewer than 3,000) than newly diagnosed patients did (nearly 1,000). As a limitation, the authors acknowledged that the small sample size may reduce accuracy. TRBV28, TRBJ1-2 and TRBJ2-5 were preferentially used in persistent disease, while TRBV20-1 and TRBJ2-1 were favored in newly diagnosed disease. Lower TCR Shannon entropy and fewer highly expanded clones were observed in persistent Graves' disease patients than in newly diagnosed patients, which suggested clonal expansion. Sequencing and analysis were limited to the TCR beta chain.

From the germline V gene (reference sequence), CDR1 is DFQATT and CDR2 is SNEGSKA. Trimming takes 6 bases from V and 3 bases from J, and the germline ends sit 24 bases apart. The CDR3 spans 16 residues, from the cysteine through the phenylalanine. The kept DNA is CDR3 alone, 48 bases in frame from the first base. The sample's time point label is to be understood as: newly diagnosed GD, antithyroid drugs for less than 3 months. For both TCR sequencing and RNA sequencing, RNA was extracted from PBMCs in TRIzol. The diagnosis of Graves' disease followed American Thyroid Association guidelines. Patients were recruited from an endocrinology department in Xi'an, China. From each patient, 8 to 10 milliliters of peripheral blood was collected into an EDTA anticoagulant tube. Ficoll Paque Plus density gradient separation was used to isolate PBMCs, and no further T cell sorting was performed. RNA quality was checked with an Agilent 2100 Bioanalyzer and agarose gel, and concentration with a NanoDrop 2000.

The receptor library was made with multiplex PCR. For sequencing, an Illumina HiSeq 4000 was employed. TCR beta libraries were built with iRepertoire HTBI primers and Arm-PCR amplification of CDR3 regions. Before sequencing, the PCR products underwent gel purification. The authors' pipeline ran thus. A total of some 65 TRBV and 14 TRBJ segments were identified across samples and were used for gene usage analysis of CDR3 amino acid clonotypes. Filtered high-quality paired reads were merged into contigs using COPE and FqMerger. BLAST was used to align contigs to the IMGT TRBV, TRBD and TRBJ reference genes, and CDR3 was defined following IMGT. Any clonotype with a frequency above 0.1% was counted as a highly expanded clone. Shannon entropy was used to measure repertoire diversity, and the Gini coefficient was used to measure V-J evenness. Public clonotypes were defined as clonotypes shared by more than one individual. TCRdb handled the public reads itself, with Q25 trimming in fastp and clone calling in MiXCR, and kept productive beta chains. Each CDR3 protein gets just one entry, which takes the most common genes and DNA from the rows behind it. TCRdb's processing, not the authors' own work, is the source of the V and J calls. For this sample there are about 470,000 distinct CDR3 sequences; 15% appear just once. The biggest ten clones account for approximately 16% of the sample.

The same data also went into a second study, on T cells in Graves' hyperthyroidism and ophthalmopathy. From that second study: Graves' hyperthyroidism was defined as stable when no progression to ophthalmopathy occurred over 18 months of follow-up. Hyperthyroidism patients were aged 18 to 65 years and newly diagnosed, with disease duration of less than 2 months. Any patient with an uncontrolled infection, another autoimmune disease, pregnancy or lactation was excluded. Diagnoses were established on the basis of clinical symptoms, serum thyroxine and TRAb, thyroid ultrasound, and orbital computed tomography. A first-round RT-PCR of the TCR CDR3 used the HTBI primer set with the Qiagen OneStep RT-PCR kit. Blood samples also contained most of the expanded thyroid clonotypes (frequency above 0.001), which suggests that blood repertoires may reflect thyroid immune responses. A model built on a 13 V-J signature distinguished ophthalmopathy from stable hyperthyroidism, reaching roughly 88% sensitivity and around 81% specificity in cross-validation and 80%/75% in testing. In validation, progression to ophthalmopathy was predicted by the model with 70.59% sensitivity and 72.22% specificity, a median of about 6.4 months before onset. A discovery cohort of about 96 patients, approximately 44 with Graves' ophthalmopathy and about 60 with stable Graves' hyperthyroidism, was used to find distinguishing TCR V-J signatures. Prospective prediction of ophthalmopathy was tested in an independent validation cohort of 18 to 20 hyperthyroidism patients and 15 to 17 patients who later progressed to ophthalmopathy. The 95 to 100 discovery patients were divided at random into training and test sets in a 7:3 ratio. The study also compared thyroid tissue and blood T-cell repertoires from a handful of Graves' hyperthyroidism patients. After blood sampling, hyperthyroidism patients were treated with methimazole at a starting dose of 30 mg daily, and ophthalmopathy patients were treated with high-dose intravenous methylprednisolone. A second multiplex PCR round built the libraries, followed by size selection and purification. Paired-end sequencing of the libraries was performed with 100 bp reads on an Illumina HiSeq2000. SOAPnuke was used to process the raw data, removing reads that contained adapters or uncalled bases, had a mean Phred below 15, or lacked an exact match to the constant primer or identifier. COPE v1.2.5 was used to merge high-quality paired reads, and clonotypes were defined as unique nucleotide sequences. MiTCR v1.1 was used to align clonotypes to the IMGT TRBV, TRBD and TRBJ reference segments. Only V-J combinations with frequency above 0.0001, covering roughly 99% of repertoires, were analysed. A TCS score was defined as the ratio between F50 (clonal expansion) and ExV (chaos), using BLOSUM62-based TCRdist between CDR3 peptides within each V-J. Welch's t-statistics and random forest reduced fewer than 600 V-J features to 13, which were used in a naive Bayes classifier (R e1071). Sample size was not statistically predetermined, and blinding of investigators to group allocation was not performed. According to the paper, TCR Vbeta CDR3 sequencing was carried out on more than 120 peripheral blood samples, which came from fewer than 50 ophthalmopathy, about 75 hyperthyroidism and roughly 17 progressor patients.

This material consisted of peripheral blood mononuclear cells (PBMCs), taken at new diagnosis, from a patient treated with antithyroid drugs. This receptor was taken from a woman in her 30s with Graves disease. Donor details come from another sample of the same person, matched by shared clones. In this chain, TRBV20-1 is recombined with TRBJ2-7; a tentative D call is TRBD1 (6 bases match). The bases read TGCAGTGCCCATCCCCGACGGCCCAGGGGCCTCTACGAGCAGTACTTC. This gives the protein CSAHPRRPRGLYEQYF.